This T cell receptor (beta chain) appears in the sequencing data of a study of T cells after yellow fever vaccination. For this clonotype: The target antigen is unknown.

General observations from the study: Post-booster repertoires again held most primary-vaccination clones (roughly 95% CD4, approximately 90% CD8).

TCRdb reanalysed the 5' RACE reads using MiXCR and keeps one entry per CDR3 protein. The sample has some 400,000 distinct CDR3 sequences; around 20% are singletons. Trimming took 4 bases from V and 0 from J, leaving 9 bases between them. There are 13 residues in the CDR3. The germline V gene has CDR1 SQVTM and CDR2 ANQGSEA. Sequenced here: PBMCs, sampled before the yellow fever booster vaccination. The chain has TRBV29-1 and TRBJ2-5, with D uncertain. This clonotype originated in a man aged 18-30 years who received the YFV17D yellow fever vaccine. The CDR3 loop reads CSVVKENQETQYF. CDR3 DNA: TGCAGCGTTGTTAAGGAGAACCAAGAGACCCAGTACTTC.